This T cell receptor (beta chain) was profiled in a study of blood T cell repertoires in COVID-19. Produced via immunoSEQ multiplex PCR; TCRdb's table is partial and in-frame only. Of some 370,000 clones in the sample, 80% to 85% were seen once. The sample holds one count of this clone. V shed 6 bases, J shed 6 bases, and the junction held 16 bases outside the gene matches. Germline CDR1 reads MDHEN; CDR2 reads SYDVKM. The CDR3 has 17 amino acids. The sequence was collected from a woman aged 45-60 years who had recovered from COVID-19. This chain links TRBV28 with TRBJ2-2; the match to TRBD2 covers 7 bases. Sequencing was carried out using PBMCs or T cells enriched from blood (not recorded which). CDR3 bases: TGTGCCAGCAGCATTGGGAGGGCGGAGGAGTCGGCCGGGGAGCTGTTTTTT. Amino acid sequence: CASSIGRAEESAGELFF. The full variable domain, in which reference TRBV28 and TRBJ2-2 provide the parts outside the CDR3, is DVKVTQSSRYLVKRTGEKVFLECVQDMDHENMFWYRQDPGLGLRLIYFSYDVKMKEKGDIPEGYSVSREKKERFSLILESASTNQTSMYLCASSIGRAEESAGELFFGEGSRLTVL.